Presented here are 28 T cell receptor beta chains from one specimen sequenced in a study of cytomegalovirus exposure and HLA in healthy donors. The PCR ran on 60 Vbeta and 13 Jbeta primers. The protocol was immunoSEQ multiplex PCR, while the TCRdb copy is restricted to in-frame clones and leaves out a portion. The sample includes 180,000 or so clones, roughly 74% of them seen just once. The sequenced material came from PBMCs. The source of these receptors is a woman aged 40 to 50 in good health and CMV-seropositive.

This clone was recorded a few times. CDR3 sequence: CASSKTGGNTEAFF. CDR3 coding DNA: TGTGCCAGCAGCAAGACAGGAGGGAACACTGAAGCTTTCTTT. The rearrangement links TRBV7-9 to TRBJ1-1, with D perhaps matching TRBD1 (6 bases). The CDR3 is 14 amino acids. The germline V gene has CDR1 SEHNR and CDR2 FQNEAQ (reference sequence). With 5 bases removed from V and 1 base from J, the gap between germline ends came to 11 bases.

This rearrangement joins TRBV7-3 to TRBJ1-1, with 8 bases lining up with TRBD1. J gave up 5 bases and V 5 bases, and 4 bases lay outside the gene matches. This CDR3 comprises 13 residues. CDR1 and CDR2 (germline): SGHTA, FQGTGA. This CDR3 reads CASSLQGGTEAFF. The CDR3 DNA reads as TGTGCCAGCAGCCTACAGGGGGGGACTGAAGCTTTCTTT.

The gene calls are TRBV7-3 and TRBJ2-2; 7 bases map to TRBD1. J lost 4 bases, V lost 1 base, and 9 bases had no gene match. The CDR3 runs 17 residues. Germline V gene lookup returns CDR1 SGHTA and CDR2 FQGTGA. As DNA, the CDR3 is TGTGCCAGCAGCTTAAAGGCGGGCCAGGGGGTCACCGGGGAGCTGTTTTTT. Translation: CASSLKAGQGVTGELFF.

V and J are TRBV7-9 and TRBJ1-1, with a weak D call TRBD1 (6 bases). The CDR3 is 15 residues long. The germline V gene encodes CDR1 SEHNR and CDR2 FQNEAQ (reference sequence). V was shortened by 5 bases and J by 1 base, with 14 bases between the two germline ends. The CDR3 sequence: CASSPTGHSNTEAFF. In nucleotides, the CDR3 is TGTGCCAGCAGCCCAACGGGACACTCGAACACTGAAGCTTTCTTT.

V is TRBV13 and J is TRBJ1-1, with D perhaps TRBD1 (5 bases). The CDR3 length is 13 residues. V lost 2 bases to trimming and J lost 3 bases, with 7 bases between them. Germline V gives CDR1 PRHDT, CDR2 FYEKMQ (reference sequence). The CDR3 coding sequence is TGTGCCAGCAGCTTACAGGGTCACACTGAAGCTTTCTTT. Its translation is CASSLQGHTEAFF.

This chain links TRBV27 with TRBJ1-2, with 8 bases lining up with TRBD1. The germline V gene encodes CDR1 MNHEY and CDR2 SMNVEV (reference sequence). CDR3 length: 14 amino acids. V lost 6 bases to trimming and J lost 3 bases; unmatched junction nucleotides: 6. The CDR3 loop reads CASRRTGTYYGYTF. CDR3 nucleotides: TGTGCCAGCAGGAGGACAGGGACTTACTATGGCTACACCTTC.

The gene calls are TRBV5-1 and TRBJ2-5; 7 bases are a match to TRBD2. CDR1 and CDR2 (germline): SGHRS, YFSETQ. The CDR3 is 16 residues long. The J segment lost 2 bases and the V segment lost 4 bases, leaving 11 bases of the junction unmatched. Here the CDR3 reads CASSRAGGKTQETQYF. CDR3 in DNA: TGCGCCAGCAGCCGCGCCGGGGGGAAGACTCAAGAGACCCAGTACTTC.

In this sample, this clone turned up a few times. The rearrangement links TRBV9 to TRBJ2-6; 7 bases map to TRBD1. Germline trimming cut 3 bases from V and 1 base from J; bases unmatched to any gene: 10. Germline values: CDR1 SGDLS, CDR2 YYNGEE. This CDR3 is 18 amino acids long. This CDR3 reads CASSASRDRESGANVLTF. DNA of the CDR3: TGTGCCAGCAGCGCTAGCCGTGACAGGGAGTCTGGGGCCAACGTCCTGACTTTC.

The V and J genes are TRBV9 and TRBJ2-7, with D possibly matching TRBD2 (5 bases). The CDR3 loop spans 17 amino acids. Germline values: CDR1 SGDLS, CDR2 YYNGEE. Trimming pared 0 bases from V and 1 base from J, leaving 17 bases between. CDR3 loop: CASSVGPRAGGSYEQYF. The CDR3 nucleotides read TGTGCCAGCAGCGTAGGACCCCGGGCAGGCGGGTCCTACGAGCAGTACTTC.

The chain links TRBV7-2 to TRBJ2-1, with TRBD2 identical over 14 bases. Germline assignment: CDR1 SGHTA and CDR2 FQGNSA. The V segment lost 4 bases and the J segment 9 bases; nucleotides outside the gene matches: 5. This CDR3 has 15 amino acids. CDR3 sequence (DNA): TGTGCCAGCAGCTCGGGGACTAGCGGGAGCCTTGAGCAGTTCTTC. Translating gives CASSSGTSGSLEQFF.

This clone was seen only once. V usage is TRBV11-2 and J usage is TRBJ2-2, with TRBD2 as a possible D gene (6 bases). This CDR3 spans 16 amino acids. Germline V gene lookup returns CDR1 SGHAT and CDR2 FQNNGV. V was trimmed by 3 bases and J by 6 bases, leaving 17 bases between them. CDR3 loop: CASSLLGGIVAGELFF. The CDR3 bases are TGTGCCAGCAGCTTGTTGGGAGGAATAGTGGCCGGGGAGCTGTTTTTT.

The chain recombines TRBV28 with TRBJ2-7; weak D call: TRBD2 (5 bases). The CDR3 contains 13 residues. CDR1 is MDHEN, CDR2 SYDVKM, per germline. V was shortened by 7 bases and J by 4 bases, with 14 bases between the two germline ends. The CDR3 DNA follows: TGTGCCAGCACGGGTAGTGAGGGTTACGAGCAGTACTTC. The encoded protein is CASTGSEGYEQYF.

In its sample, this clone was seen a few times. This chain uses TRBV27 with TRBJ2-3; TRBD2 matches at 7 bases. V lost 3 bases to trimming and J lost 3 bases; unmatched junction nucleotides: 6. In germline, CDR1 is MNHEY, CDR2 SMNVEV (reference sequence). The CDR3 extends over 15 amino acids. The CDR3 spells CASSFWRELTDTQYF. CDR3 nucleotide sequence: TGTGCCAGCAGTTTTTGGCGGGAGCTTACAGATACGCAGTATTTT.

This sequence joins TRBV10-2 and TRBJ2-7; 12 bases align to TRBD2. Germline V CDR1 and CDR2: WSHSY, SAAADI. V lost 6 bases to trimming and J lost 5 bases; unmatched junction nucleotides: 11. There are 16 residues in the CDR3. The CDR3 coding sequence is TGCGCCAGCAGCGGACCCCTAGCGGGAGGGCCCAACGAGCAGTACTTC. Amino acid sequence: CASSGPLAGGPNEQYF.

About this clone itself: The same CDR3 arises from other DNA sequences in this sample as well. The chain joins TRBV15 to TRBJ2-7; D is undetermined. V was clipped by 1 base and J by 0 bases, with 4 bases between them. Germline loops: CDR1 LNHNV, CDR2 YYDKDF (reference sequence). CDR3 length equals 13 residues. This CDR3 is CATSRGHSYEQYF. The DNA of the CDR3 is TGTGCCACCAGCAGAGGGCACTCCTACGAGCAGTACTTC.

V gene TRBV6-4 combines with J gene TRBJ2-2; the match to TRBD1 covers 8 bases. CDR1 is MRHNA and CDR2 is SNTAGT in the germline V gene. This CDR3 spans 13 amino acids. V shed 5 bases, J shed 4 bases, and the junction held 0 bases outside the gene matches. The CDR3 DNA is TGTGCCAGCAGTCAGGGGGCCACCGGGGAGCTGTTTTTT. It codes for CASSQGATGELFF.

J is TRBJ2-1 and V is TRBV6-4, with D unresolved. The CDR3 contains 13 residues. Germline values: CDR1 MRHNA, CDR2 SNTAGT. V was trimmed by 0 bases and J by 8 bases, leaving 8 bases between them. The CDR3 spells CASSDSVQDEQFF. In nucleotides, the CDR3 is TGTGCCAGCAGTGACTCAGTGCAGGATGAGCAGTTCTTC.

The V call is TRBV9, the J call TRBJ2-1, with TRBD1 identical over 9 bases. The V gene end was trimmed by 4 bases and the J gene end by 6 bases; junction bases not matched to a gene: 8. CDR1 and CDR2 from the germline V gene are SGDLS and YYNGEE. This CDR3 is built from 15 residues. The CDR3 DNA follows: TGTGCCAGCAGCCGGGACAGGGCAGCATTCAATGAGCAGTTCTTC. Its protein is CASSRDRAAFNEQFF.

CDR3 in amino acids: CRPGELEGYTF. The CDR3 region has the DNA TGCAGACCAGGGGAGTTGGAAGGCTACACCTTC. This chain connects TRBV20-1 to TRBJ1-2; perhaps TRBD1 as D (6 bases). There are 11 residues in the CDR3. From germline, CDR1 is DFQATT and CDR2 SNEGSKA (reference sequence).

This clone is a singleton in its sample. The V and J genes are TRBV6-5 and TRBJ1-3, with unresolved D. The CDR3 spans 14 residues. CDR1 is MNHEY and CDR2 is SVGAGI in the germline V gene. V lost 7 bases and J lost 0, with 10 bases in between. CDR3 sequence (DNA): TGTGCCAGCAAGATACAGAGCTCTGGAAACACCATATATTTT. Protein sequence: CASKIQSSGNTIYF.

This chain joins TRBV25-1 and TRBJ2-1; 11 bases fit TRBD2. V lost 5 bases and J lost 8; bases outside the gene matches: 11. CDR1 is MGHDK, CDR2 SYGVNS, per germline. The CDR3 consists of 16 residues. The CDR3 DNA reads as TGTGCCAGCAGTTCGACTAGCGGGATGCCTTTGGATGAGCAGTTCTTC. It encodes CASSSTSGMPLDEQFF.

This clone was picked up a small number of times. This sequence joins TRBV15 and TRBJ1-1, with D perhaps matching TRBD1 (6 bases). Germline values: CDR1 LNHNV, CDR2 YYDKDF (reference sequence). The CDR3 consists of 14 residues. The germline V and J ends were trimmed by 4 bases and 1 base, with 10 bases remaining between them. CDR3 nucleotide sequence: TGTGCCACCAGCATAGGGGGAACGAACACTGAAGCTTTCTTT. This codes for CATSIGGTNTEAFF.

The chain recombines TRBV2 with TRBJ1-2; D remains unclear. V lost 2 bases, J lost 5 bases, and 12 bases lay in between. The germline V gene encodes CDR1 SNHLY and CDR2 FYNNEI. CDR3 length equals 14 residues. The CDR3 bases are TGTGCCAGCAGTGAAAACGTGAGACATTATGGCTACACCTTC. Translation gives CASSENVRHYGYTF.

The CDR3 DNA reads TGTGCCAGCTCTAGGGGGCTAGCGTCATACAATGAGCAGTTCTTC. Encoded protein: CASSRGLASYNEQFF. The chain employs TRBV14 and TRBJ2-1, with D perhaps matching TRBD1 (7 bases). V lost 8 bases, J lost 4 bases, and 18 bases lay in between. Germline V CDR1 and CDR2: SGHDN, FVKESK. The CDR3 covers 15 residues. Full variable domain (outside the CDR3, taken from reference TRBV14 and TRBJ2-1): EAGVTQFPSHSVIEKGQTVTLRCDPISGHDNLYWYRRVMGKEIKFLLHFVKESKQDESGMPNNRFLAERTGGTYSTLKVQPAELEDSGVYFCASSRGLASYNEQFFGPGTRLTVL.

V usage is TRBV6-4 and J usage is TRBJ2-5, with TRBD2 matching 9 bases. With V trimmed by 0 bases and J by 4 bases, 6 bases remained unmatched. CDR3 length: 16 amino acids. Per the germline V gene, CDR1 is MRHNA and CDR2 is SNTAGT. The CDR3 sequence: CASSDSSSGTGETQYF. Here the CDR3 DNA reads TGTGCCAGCAGTGACTCCTCTAGCGGGACGGGAGAGACCCAGTACTTC.

The CDR3 nucleotides are TGTGCCAGCAACCTAGAATCCGGACTAGCGGGTTTCCAGTTCTTC. Encoded protein: CASNLESGLAGFQFF. This chain uses TRBV6-1 with TRBJ2-1; 11 positions match TRBD2. V lost 7 bases and J lost 13; bases outside the gene matches: 15. The CDR3 runs to 15 residues. Germline V gene data show CDR1 as MNHNS and CDR2 as SASEGT.

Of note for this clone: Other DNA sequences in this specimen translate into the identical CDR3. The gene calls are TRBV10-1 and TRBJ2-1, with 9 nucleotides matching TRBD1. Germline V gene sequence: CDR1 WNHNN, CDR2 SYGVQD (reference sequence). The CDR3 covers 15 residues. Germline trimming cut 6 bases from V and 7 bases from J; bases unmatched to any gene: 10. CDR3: CASSDSGTGTNEQFF. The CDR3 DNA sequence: TGCGCCAGCAGCGATTCCGGGACAGGGACGAATGAGCAGTTCTTC.

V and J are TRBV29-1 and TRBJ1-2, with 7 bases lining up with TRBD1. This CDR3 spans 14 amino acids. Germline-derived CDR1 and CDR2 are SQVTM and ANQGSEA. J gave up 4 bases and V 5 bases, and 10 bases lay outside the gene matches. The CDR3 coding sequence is TGCAGCGTTTCGACAGGGCCTTCTTCCTATGGCTACACCTTC. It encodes CSVSTGPSSYGYTF.